Given below is one T cell receptor beta chain in context. Its specificity is unknown. The sample is drawn from a study of T cell responses to AZD1222 COVID-19 vaccine. Study-level results: Nearly half of unique spike-specific TCRs reportedly avoided B.1.351 and B.1.1.7 mutated regions. Repertoire samples came only from after the peak T cell response.

This CDR3 comprises 15 residues. J gave up 5 bases and V 0 bases, and 6 bases lay outside the gene matches. Clones were read by immunoSEQ multiplex PCR, and TCRdb kept only the in-frame ones, dropping some. This table has about 110,000 clones, around 90% appearing once. Sample: peripheral blood, taken on day 0 of AZD1222 vaccination. The rearrangement uses TRBV23-1 and TRBJ1-1, with 7 positions matching TRBD1. TRBV23-1 is labeled an ORF, and its function is uncertain. The TCR comes from an adult in good health. The CDR3 sequence is CASSQSARGNTEAFF. The CDR3 DNA is TGCGCCAGCAGTCAATCTGCCAGGGGGAATACTGAAGCTTTCTTT.